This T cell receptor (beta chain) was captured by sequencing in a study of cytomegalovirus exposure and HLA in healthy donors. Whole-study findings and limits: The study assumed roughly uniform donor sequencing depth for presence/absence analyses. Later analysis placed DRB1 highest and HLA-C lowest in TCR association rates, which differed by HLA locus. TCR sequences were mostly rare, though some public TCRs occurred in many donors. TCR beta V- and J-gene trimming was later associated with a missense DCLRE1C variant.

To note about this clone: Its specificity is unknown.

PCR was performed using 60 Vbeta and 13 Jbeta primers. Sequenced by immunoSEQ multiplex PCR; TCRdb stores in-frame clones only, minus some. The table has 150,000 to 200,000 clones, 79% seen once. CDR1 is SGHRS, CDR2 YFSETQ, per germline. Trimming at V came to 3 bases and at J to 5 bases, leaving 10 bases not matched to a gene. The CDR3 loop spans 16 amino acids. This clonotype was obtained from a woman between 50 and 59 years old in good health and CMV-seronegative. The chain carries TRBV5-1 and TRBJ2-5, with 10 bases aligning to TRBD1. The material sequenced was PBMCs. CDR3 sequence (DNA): TGCGCCAGCAGCTCCCCGGGACAGGGGCGTTTGGAGACCCAGTACTTC. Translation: CASSSPGQGRLETQYF.